This TCR beta chain was recorded in a study of T cell responses to AZD1222 COVID-19 vaccine. Here immunoSEQ multiplex PCR was the method, and the copy in TCRdb shows in-frame clones only, minus some. The sample carries fewer than 300,000 clones, about 92% recorded once. CDR1 is MDHEN and CDR2 is SYDVKM in the germline V gene. With 5 bases clipped from V and 5 bases from J, the junction kept 9 bases outside the gene matches. There are 15 residues in the CDR3. The V gene is TRBV28, the J gene TRBJ2-7; 10 bases are shared with TRBD2. The sample here was peripheral blood, taken on day 0 of AZD1222 vaccination. This TCR derives from an adult in good health. For the CDR3, the DNA is TGTGCCAGCAGTATTAGCGGGAGGTTGATCGACGAGCAGTACTTC. Translation gives CASSISGRLIDEQYF. Full variable domain (remainder filled in from reference TRBV28 and TRBJ2-7): DVKVTQSSRYLVKRTGEKVFLECVQDMDHENMFWYRQDPGLGLRLIYFSYDVKMKEKGDIPEGYSVSREKKERFSLILESASTNQTSMYLCASSISGRLIDEQYFGPGTRLTVT.